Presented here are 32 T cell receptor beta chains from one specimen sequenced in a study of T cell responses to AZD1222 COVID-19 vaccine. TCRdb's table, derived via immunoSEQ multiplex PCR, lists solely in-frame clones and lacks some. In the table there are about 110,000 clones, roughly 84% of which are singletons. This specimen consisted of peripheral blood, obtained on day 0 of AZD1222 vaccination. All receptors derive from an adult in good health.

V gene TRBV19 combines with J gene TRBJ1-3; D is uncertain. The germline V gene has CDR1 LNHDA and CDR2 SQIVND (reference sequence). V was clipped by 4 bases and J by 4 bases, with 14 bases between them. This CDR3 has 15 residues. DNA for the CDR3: TGTGCCAGTAGTAACAGCCACCTCTTGGGAAACACCATATATTTT. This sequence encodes CASSNSHLLGNTIYF.

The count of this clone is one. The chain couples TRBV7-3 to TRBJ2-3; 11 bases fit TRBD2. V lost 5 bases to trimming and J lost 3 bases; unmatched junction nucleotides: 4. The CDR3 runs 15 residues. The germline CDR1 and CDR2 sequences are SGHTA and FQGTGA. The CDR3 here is CASSPLAGGTDTQYF. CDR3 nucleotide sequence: TGTGCCAGCAGCCCTCTAGCGGGGGGTACAGATACGCAGTATTTT.

The CDR3 here is CASSPPGGRSYEQYF. Here the CDR3 DNA reads TGTGCCAGCAGTCCCCCGGGGGGCAGATCCTACGAGCAGTACTTC. The rearrangement links TRBV28 to TRBJ2-7; a weak D match, TRBD2 (7 bases). This CDR3 is 15 amino acids long. Germline V lookup: CDR1 MDHEN, CDR2 SYDVKM. The ends were cut back, 5 bases at V and 1 base at J, with 15 bases in the middle. Supplemented by reference TRBV28 and TRBJ2-7, the full variable domain reads DVKVTQSSRYLVKRTGEKVFLECVQDMDHENMFWYRQDPGLGLRLIYFSYDVKMKEKGDIPEGYSVSREKKERFSLILESASTNQTSMYLCASSPPGGRSYEQYFGPGTRLTVT.

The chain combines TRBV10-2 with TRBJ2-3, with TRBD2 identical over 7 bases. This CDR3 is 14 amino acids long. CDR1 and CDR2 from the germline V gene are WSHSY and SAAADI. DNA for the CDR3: TGCGCTAACCCGAGGGGAGGGAGGGCAGATACGCAGTATTTT. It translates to CANPRGGRADTQYF.

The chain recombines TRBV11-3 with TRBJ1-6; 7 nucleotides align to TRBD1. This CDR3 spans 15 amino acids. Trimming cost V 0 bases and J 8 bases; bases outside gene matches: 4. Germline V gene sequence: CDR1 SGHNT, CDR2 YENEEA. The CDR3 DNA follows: TGTGCCAGCAGCTTAGATGGGACAGCCGATTCACCCCTCCACTTT. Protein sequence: CASSLDGTADSPLHF.

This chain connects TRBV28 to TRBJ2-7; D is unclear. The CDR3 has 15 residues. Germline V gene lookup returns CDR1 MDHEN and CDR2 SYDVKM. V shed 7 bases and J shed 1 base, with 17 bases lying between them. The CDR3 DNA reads TGTGCCAGCAAGCCCGTCCAACACTCATCCTACGAGCAGTACTTC. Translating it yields CASKPVQHSSYEQYF.

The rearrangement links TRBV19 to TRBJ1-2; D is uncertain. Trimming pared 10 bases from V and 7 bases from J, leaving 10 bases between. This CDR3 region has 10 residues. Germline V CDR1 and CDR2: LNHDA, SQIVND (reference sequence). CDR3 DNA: TGTGCCAACTCTAAATCTGGCTACACCTTC. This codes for CANSKSGYTF.

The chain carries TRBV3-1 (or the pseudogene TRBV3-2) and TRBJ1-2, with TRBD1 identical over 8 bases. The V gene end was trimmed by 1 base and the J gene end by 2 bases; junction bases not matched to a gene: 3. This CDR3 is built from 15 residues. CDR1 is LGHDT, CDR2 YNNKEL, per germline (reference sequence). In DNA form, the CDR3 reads TGTGCCAGCAGCCAAGCTCGGACAGGGAACTATGGCTACACCTTC. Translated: CASSQARTGNYGYTF.

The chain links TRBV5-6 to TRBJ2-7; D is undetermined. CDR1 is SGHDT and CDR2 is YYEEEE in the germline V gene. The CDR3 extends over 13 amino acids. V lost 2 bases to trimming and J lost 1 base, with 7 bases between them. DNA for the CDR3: TGTGCCAGCAGCTTTGTACAGTCCTACGAGCAGTACTTC. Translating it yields CASSFVQSYEQYF.

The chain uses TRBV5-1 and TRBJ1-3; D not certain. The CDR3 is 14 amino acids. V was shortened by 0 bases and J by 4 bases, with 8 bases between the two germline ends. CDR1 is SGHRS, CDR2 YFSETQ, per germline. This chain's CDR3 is CASSLGQDGNTIYF. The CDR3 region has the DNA TGCGCCAGCAGCTTGGGGCAGGACGGAAACACCATATATTTT. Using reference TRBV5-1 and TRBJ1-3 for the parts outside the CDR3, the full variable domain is KAGVTQTPRYLIKTRGQQVTLSCSPISGHRSVSWYQQTPGQGLQFLFEYFSETQRNKGNFPGRFSGRQFSNSRSEMNVSTLELGDSALYLCASSLGQDGNTIYFGEGSWLTVV.

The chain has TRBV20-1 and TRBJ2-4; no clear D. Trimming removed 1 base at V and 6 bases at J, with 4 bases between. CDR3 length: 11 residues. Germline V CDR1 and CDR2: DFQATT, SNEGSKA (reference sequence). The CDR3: CSARVGNIQYF. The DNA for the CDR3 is TGCAGTGCTAGAGTTGGAAACATTCAGTACTTC.

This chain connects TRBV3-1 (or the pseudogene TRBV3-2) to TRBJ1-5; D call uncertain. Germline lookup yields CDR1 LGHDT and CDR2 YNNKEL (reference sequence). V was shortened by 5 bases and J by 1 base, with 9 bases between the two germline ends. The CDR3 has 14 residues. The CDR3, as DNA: TGTGCCAGCAGCTCGGCCGGGAGCAATCAGCCCCAGCATTTT. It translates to CASSSAGSNQPQHF.

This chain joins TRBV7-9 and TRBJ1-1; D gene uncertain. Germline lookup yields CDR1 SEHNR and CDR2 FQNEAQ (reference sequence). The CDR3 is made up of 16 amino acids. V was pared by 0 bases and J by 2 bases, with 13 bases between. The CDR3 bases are TGTGCCAGCAGCTTAGCGGTCCGAACAAGCAACACTGAAGCTTTCTTT. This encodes CASSLAVRTSNTEAFF. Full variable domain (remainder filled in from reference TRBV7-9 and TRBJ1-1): DTGVSQNPRHKITKRGQNVTFRCDPISEHNRLYWYRQTLGQGPEFLTYFQNEAQLEKSRLLSDRFSAERPKGSFSTLEIQRTEQGDSAMYLCASSLAVRTSNTEAFFGQGTRLTVV.

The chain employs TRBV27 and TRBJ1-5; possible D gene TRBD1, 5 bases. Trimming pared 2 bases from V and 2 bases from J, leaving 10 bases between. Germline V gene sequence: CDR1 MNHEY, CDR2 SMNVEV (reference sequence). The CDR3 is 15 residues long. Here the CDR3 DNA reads TGTGCCAGCAGTTTAGGCAGGGACGGCAATCAGCCCCAGCATTTT. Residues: CASSLGRDGNQPQHF.

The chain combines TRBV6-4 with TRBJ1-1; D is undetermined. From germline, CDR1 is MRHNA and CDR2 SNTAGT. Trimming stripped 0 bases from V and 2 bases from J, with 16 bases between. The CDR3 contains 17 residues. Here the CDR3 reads CASSDSKWKQLNTEAFF. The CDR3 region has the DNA TGTGCCAGCAGTGACTCAAAGTGGAAACAGCTCAACACTGAAGCTTTCTTT.

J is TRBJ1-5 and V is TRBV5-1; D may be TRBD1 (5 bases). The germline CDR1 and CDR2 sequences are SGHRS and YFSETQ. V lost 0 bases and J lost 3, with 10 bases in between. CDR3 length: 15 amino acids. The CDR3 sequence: CASSLALGDNQPQHF. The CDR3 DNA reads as TGCGCCAGCAGCTTGGCCCTGGGGGACAATCAGCCCCAGCATTTT.

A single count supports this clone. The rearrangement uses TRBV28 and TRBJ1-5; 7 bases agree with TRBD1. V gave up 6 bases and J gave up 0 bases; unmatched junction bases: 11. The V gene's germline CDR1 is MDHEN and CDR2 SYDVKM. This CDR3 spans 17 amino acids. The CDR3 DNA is TGTGCCAGCAGCCAGGGGGACGGATTTTATAGCAATCAGCCCCAGCATTTT. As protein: CASSQGDGFYSNQPQHF. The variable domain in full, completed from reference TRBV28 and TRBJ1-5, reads DVKVTQSSRYLVKRTGEKVFLECVQDMDHENMFWYRQDPGLGLRLIYFSYDVKMKEKGDIPEGYSVSREKKERFSLILESASTNQTSMYLCASSQGDGFYSNQPQHFGDGTRLSIL.

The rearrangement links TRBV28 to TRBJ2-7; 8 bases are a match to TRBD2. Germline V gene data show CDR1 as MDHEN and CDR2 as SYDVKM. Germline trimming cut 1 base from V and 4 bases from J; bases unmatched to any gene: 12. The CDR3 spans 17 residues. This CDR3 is CASSLLAGGHLGYEQYF. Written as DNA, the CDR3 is TGTGCCAGCAGTTTATTGGCGGGGGGCCACCTAGGGTACGAGCAGTACTTC.

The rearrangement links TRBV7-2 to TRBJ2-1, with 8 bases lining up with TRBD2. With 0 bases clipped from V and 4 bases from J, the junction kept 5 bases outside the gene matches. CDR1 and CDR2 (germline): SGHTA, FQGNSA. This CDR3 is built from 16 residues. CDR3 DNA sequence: TGTGCCAGCAGCTTAGCCGGGGGGGGAGCATACAATGAGCAGTTCTTC. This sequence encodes CASSLAGGGAYNEQFF.

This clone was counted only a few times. Here the CDR3 DNA reads TGCAGCGTCAGGACTAGCGGGGGCGGCAGCTCCTACAATGAGCAGTTCTTC. As protein: CSVRTSGGGSSYNEQFF. The J gene is TRBJ2-1, the V gene TRBV29-1, with 13 bases matching TRBD2. With V trimmed by 6 bases and J by 0 bases, 8 bases remained unmatched. Germline V gene data show CDR1 as SQVTM and CDR2 as ANQGSEA. The CDR3 totals 17 residues.

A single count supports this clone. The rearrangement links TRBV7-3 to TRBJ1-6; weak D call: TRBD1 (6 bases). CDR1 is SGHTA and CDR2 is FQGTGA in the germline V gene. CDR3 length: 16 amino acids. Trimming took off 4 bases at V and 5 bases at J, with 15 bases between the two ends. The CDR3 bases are TGTGCCAGCAGCTCTACAGGGAGATGGGATAATTCACCCCTCCACTTT. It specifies CASSSTGRWDNSPLHF.

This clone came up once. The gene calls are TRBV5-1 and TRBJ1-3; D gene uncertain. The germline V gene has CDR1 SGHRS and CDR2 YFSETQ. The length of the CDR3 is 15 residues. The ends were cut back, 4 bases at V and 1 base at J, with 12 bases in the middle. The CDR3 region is CASSSVLGSGNTIYF. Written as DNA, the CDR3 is TGCGCCAGCAGCAGCGTCTTAGGGTCTGGAAACACCATATATTTT.

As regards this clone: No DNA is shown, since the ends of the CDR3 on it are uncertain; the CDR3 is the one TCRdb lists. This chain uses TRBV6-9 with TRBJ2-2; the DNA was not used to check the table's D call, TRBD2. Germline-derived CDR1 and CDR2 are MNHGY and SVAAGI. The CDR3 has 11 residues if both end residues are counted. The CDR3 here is CASRVGRGAVF.

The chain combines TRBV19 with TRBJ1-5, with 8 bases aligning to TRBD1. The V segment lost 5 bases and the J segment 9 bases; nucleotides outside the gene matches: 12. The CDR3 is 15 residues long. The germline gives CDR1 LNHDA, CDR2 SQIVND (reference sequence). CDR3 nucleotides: TGTGCCAGTAGTCCCCGTCTCGACAGGGGATGGCCCCAGCATTTT. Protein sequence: CASSPRLDRGWPQHF. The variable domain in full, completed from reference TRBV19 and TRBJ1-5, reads DGGITQSPKYLFRKEGQNVTLSCEQNLNHDAMYWYRQDPGQGLRLIYYSQIVNDFQKGDIAEGYSVSREKKESFPLTVTSAQKNPTAFYLCASSPRLDRGWPQHFGDGTRLSIL.

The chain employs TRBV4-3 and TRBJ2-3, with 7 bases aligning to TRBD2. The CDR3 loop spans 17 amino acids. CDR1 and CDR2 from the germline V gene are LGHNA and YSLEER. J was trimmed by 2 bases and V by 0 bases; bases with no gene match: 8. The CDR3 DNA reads TGCGCCAGCAGCCAAGATCTGAGCGGGGCATACACAGATACGCAGTATTTT. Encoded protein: CASSQDLSGAYTDTQYF.

CDR3 in DNA: TGTGCCAGCAGTTACTCGGACGCCAACACTGAAGCTTTCTTT. Residues: CASSYSDANTEAFF. The chain has TRBV6-5 and TRBJ1-1; D is unresolved. V gave up 0 bases and J gave up 2 bases, with 7 bases separating them. The V gene's germline CDR1 is MNHEY and CDR2 SVGAGI. The CDR3 sequence is 14 residues long.

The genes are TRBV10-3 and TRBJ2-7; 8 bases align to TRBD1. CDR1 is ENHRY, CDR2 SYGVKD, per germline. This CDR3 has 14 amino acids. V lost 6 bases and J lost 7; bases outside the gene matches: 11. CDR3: CAIREGQGQPEQYF. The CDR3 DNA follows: TGTGCCATCAGGGAAGGACAGGGCCAACCGGAGCAGTACTTC.

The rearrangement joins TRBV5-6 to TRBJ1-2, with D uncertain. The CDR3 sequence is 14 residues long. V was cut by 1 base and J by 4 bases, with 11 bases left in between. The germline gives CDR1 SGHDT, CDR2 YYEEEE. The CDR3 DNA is TGTGCCAGCAGCTTGCCCGGTCCTGTCTATGGCTACACCTTC. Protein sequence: CASSLPGPVYGYTF.

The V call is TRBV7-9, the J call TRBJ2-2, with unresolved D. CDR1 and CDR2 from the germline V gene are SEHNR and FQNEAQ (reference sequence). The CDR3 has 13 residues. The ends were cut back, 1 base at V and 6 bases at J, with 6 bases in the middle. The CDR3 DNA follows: TGTGCCAGCAGCTTAGGAAGCCCCGGGGAGCTGTTTTTT. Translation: CASSLGSPGELFF.

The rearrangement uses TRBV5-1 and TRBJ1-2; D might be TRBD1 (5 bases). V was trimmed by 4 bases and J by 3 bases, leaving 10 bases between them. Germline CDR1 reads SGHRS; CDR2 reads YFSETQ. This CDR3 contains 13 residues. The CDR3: CASSHRKDYGYTF. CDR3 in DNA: TGCGCCAGCAGCCACAGGAAGGACTATGGCTACACCTTC.

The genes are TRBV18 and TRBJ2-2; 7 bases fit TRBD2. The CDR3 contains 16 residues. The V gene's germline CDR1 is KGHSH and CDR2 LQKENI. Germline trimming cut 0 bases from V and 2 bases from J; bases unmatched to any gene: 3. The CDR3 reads CASSPPGTTNTGELFF. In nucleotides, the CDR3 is TGTGCCAGCTCACCACCCGGGACTACCAACACCGGGGAGCTGTTTTTT.

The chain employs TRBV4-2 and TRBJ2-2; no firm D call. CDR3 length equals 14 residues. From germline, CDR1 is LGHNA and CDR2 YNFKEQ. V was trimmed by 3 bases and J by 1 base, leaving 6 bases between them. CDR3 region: CASSHPQNTGELFF. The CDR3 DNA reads TGTGCCAGCAGCCACCCACAGAACACCGGGGAGCTGTTTTTT.